This T cell receptor (beta chain) was profiled in a study of control samples from healthy donors and cancer patients. Here immunoSEQ multiplex PCR was the method, and the copy in TCRdb shows in-frame clones only, minus some. The table has tens of thousands of clones, 85% to 95% seen once. Germline V lookup: CDR1 SNHLY, CDR2 FYNNEI. This CDR3 comprises 12 residues. V was trimmed by 2 bases and J by 11 bases, leaving 13 bases between them. The sequence derives from a woman in her 30s in good health. Sequenced sample: blood. V and J are TRBV2 and TRBJ2-7; D call uncertain. CDR3 DNA sequence: TGTGCCAGCAGTGAACGGCCAGGAATGGAGTACTTC. Protein sequence: CASSERPGMEYF.